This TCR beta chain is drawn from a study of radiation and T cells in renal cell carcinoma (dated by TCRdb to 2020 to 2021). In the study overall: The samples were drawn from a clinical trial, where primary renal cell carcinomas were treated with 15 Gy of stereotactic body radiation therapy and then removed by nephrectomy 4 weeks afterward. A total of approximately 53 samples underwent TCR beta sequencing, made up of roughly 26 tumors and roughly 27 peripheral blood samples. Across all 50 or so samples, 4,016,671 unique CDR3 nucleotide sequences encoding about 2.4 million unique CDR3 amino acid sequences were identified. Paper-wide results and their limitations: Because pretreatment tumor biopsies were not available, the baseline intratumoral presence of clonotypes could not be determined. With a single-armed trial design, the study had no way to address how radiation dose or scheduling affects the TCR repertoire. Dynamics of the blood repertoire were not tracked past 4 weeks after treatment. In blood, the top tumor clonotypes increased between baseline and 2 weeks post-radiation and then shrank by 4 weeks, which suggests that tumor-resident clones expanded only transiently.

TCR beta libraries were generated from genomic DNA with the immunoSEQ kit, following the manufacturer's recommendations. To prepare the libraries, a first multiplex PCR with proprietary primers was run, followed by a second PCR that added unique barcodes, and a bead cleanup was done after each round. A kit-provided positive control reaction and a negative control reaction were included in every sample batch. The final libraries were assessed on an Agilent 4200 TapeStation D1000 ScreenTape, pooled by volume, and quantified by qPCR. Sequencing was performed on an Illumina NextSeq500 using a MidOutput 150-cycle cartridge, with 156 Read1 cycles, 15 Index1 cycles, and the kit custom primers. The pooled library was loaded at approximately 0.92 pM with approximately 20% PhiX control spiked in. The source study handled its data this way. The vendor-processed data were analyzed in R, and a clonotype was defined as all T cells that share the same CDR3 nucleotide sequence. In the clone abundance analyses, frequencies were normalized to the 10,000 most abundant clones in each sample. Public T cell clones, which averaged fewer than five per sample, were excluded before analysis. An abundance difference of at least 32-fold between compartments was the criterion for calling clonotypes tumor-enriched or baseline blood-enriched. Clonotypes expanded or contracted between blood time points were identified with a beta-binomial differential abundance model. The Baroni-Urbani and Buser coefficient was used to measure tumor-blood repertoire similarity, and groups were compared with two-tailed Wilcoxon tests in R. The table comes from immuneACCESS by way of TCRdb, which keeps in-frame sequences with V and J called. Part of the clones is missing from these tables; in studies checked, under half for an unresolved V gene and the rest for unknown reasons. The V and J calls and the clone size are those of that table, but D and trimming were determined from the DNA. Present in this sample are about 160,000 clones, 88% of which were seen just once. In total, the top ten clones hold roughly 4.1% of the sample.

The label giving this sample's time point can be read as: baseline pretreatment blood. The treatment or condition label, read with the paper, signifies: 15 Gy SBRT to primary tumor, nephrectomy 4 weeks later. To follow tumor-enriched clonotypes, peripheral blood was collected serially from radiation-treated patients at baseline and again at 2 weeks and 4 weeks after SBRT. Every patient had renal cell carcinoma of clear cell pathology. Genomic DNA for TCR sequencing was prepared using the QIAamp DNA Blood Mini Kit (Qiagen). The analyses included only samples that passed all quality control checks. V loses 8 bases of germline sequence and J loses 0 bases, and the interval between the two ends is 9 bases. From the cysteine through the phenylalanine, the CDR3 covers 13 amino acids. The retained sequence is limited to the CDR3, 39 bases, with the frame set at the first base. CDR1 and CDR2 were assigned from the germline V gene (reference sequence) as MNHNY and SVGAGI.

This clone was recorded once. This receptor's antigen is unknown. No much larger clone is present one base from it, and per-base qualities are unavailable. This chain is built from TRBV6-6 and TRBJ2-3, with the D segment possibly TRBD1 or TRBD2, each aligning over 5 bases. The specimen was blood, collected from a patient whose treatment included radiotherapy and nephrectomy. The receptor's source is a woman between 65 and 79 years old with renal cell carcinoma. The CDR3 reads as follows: CASVGASTDTQYF. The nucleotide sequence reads TGTGCCAGCGTCGGGGCTAGCACAGATACGCAGTATTTT.